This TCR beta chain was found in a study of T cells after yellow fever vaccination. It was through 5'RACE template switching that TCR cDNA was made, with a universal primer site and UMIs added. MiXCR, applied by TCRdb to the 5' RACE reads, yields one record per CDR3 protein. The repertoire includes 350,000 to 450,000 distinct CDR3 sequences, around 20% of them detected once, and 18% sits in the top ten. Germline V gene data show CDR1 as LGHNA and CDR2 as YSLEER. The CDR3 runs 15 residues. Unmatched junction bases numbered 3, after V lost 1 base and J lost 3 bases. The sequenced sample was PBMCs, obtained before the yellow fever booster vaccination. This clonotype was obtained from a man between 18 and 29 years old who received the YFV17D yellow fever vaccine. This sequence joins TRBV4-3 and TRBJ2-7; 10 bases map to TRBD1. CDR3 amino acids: CASSQAWDRGYEQYF. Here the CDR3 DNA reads TGCGCCAGCAGCCAAGCGTGGGACAGGGGCTACGAGCAGTACTTC.